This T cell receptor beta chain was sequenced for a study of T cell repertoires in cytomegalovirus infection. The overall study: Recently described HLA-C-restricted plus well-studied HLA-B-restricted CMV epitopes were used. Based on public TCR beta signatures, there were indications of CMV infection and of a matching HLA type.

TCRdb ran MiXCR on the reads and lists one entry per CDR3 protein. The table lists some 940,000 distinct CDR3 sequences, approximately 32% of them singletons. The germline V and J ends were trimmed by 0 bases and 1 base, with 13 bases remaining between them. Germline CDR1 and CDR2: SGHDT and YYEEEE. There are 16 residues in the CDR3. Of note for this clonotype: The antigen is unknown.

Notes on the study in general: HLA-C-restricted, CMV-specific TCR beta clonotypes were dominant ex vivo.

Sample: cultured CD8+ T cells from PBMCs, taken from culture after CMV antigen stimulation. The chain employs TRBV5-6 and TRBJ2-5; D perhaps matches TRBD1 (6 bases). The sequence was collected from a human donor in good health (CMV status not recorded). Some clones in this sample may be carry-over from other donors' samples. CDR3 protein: CASSLATGRGQETQYF. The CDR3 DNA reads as TGTGCCAGCAGCTTGGCGACAGGCCGCGGCCAAGAGACCCAGTACTTC.